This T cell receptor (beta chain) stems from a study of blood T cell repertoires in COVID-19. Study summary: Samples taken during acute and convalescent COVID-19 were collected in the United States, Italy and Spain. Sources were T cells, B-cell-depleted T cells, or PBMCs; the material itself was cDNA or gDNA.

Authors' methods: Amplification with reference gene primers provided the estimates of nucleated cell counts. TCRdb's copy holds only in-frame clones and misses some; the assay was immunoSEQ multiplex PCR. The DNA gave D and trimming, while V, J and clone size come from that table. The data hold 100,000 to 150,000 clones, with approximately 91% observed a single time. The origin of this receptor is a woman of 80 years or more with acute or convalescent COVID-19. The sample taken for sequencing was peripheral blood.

In nucleotides, the CDR3 is TGTGCCAGCAGCTTAGGAGGGTGGGACAGAAAAGAGACCCAGTACTTC. It yields the protein CASSLGGWDRKETQYF. This chain links TRBV11-2 with TRBJ2-5; the match to TRBD1 covers 7 bases. Germline V gene sequence: CDR1 SGHAT, CDR2 FQNNGV. The CDR3 covers 16 residues. V gave up 1 base and J gave up 3 bases; unmatched junction bases: 8.